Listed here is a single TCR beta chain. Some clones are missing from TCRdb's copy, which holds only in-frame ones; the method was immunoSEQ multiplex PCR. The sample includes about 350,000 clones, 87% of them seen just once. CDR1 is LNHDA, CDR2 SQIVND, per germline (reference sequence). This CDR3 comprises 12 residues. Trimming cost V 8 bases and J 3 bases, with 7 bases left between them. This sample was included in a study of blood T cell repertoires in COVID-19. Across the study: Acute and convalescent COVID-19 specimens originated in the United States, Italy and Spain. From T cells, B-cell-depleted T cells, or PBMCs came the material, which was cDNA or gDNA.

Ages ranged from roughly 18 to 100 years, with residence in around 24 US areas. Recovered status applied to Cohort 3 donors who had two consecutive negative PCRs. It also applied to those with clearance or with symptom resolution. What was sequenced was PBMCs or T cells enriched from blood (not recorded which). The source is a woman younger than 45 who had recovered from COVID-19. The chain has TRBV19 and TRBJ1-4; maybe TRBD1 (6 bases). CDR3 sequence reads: CASGTPNEKLFF. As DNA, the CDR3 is TGTGCCAGTGGGACACCTAATGAAAAACTGTTTTTT. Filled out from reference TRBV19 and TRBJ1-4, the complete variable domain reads DGGITQSPKYLFRKEGQNVTLSCEQNLNHDAMYWYRQDPGQGLRLIYYSQIVNDFQKGDIAEGYSVSREKKESFPLTVTSAQKNPTAFYLCASGTPNEKLFFGSGTQLSVL.